This is a list of T cell receptor beta chains from one sample in a study of blood T cells in healthy people across ages. TCRdb called the 5' RACE reads again in MiXCR, with one record for every CDR3 protein. The sample consists of about 1.7 million distinct CDR3 sequences, over 25% of them appearing once. The specimen was blood. All receptors come from a woman aged 25 to 39 in good health. Both conserved end residues are part of each CDR3. A D gene is named only where the DNA matches it firmly. Rows may omit the clone size; those that give it use once, few, many or a size class.

clone size	CDR3 length	V gene	J gene	D gene	CDR3 DNA	CDR3 protein
.	14	TRBV5-4	TRBJ2-6	.	TGTGCCAGCAGCTTTGACCCTGGGGCCAACGTCCTGACTTTC	CASSFDPGANVLTF
few	14	TRBV5-5	TRBJ2-4	.	TGTGCCAGCAGCTTGACAGGTGGTGGAAACATTCAGTACTTC	CASSLTGGGNIQYF
few	15	TRBV4-1	TRBJ2-1	TRBD1	TGCGCCAGCAGGAAGGGTGGGACAGGGTCGAGTGAGCAGTTCTTC	CASRKGGTGSSEQFF
many	14	TRBV29-1	TRBJ2-7	TRBD2	TGCAGCGTCGGAGGACTAGCGGGGGTACACGAGCAGTACTTC	CSVGGLAGVHEQYF
.	15	TRBV12-3/TRBV12-4	TRBJ2-3	TRBD2	TGTGCCAGCAGGCCTAGCGGGAGGGATGGAAATACGCAGTATTTT	CASRPSGRDGNTQYF
.	13	TRBV20-1	TRBJ2-7	TRBD2	TGCAGCACCCGAGCGGGGGGGCCCCACGAGCAGTACTTC	CSTRAGGPHEQYF
many	16	TRBV4-2	TRBJ2-3	TRBD2	TGTGCCAGCAGCCAAGAGGGGACTAGACCCACAGATACGCAGTATTTT	CASSQEGTRPTDTQYF
.	16	TRBV20-1	TRBJ2-5	.	TGCAGTGCCCGACCAATGACTAGTGTCTCCTACAATGAGCAGTACTTC	CSARPMTSVSYNEQYF
.	15	TRBV28	TRBJ1-5	.	TGTGCCAGCAGTTTACAAGGGAACGGGGTTCAGCCCCAGCATTTT	CASSLQGNGVQPQHF
many	16	TRBV7-2	TRBJ2-1	TRBD1	TGTGCCAGCAGCTTATATGGACAGGGGTCCTACAATGAGCAGTTCTTC	CASSLYGQGSYNEQFF
.	14	TRBV2	TRBJ2-5	.	TGTGCCAGCGAGCCGGGACTCCGAGGGGAGACCCAGTACTTC	CASEPGLRGETQYF
.	15	TRBV7-2	TRBJ2-1	TRBD2	TGTGCCAGCAGCGTTAGCGGGGGCCCAGGGAATGAGCAGTTCTTC	CASSVSGGPGNEQFF
.	14	TRBV20-1	TRBJ2-7	.	TGCAGTGCAAGGCCAGGGGGGACCTACAATGAGCAGTACTTC	CSARPGGTYNEQYF
.	16	TRBV12-3/TRBV12-4	TRBJ2-7	TRBD1	TGTGCCAGCAGTTCAGTGTTGGGGACAGGGTCCTACGAGCAGTACTTC	CASSSVLGTGSYEQYF
.	15	TRBV20-1	TRBJ1-3	.	TGCAGTGCTAGAGTCCCGGGGTCCTCTGGAAACACCATATATTTT	CSARVPGSSGNTIYF
many	14	TRBV7-2	TRBJ2-7	TRBD1	TGTGCCAGCAGCTTAGAGGGACAGGGGAGGGAGCAGTACTTC	CASSLEGQGREQYF
many	15	TRBV27	TRBJ2-4	.	TGTGCCAGCAGTTTTGCCAGTATAGCCAAAAACATTCAGTACTTC	CASSFASIAKNIQYF
.	16	TRBV28	TRBJ1-5	.	TGTGCCAGCAGTTTATCGGAGAACTATAGCAATCAGCCCCAGCATTTT	CASSLSENYSNQPQHF
many	13	TRBV6-5	TRBJ1-5	.	TGTGCCAGCAGTTACTCGATCGGTCAGCCCCAGCATTTT	CASSYSIGQPQHF
many	16	TRBV6-5	TRBJ2-3	TRBD2	TGTGCCAGCAGTTACGTCCTAGCGGGGTCCACAGATACGCAGTATTTT	CASSYVLAGSTDTQYF
.	13	TRBV6-6	TRBJ1-4	TRBD1	TGTGCCAGCAGTTCCAGGGGGGATGAAAAACTGTTTTTT	CASSSRGDEKLFF
.	15	TRBV20-1	TRBJ2-7	TRBD1	TGCAGTGCTAGAGACCCCGGGACAGTCTCCTACGAGCAGTACTTC	CSARDPGTVSYEQYF
many	16	TRBV9	TRBJ2-3	TRBD2	TGTGCCAGCAGCGTAGAGGTAGCGGGAGGCCAGGATACGCAGTATTTT	CASSVEVAGGQDTQYF
.	12	TRBV9	TRBJ2-3	.	TGTGCCAGCAGCGACAGCGGCGATACGGAGTATTTT	CASSDSGDTEYF
few	16	TRBV2	TRBJ1-4	.	TGTGCCAGCAGTGAGGAGCAGGTCTCAACTAATGAAAAACTGTTTTTT	CASSEEQVSTNEKLFF
.	12	TRBV7-3	TRBJ2-1	.	TGTGCCAGCAGCCAAACAGGGTGGAAACAGTTCTTC	CASSQTGWKQFF
few	15	TRBV11-2	TRBJ1-4	.	TGTGCCAGCAGCTTAGCGGGATTTCCTAATGAAAAACTGTTTTTT	CASSLAGFPNEKLFF
few	14	TRBV25-1	TRBJ1-2	TRBD1	TGTGCCAGCAGTGAAGACAGGGCGTACTCTGGCTACACCTTC	CASSEDRAYSGYTF